This T cell receptor (beta chain) was captured by sequencing in a study of shared clonotypes between healthy human individuals. Notes on this clone: The same CDR3 arises from other DNA sequences in this sample as well.

Sorted subsets were amplified in replicate PCRs using around 200 ng DNA, some 31,000 T cell genomes. Repertoires were generated with immunoSEQ multiplex PCR, while TCRdb's copy carries only in-frame clones and drops some. The table has around 2.1 million clones, around 95% seen once. CDR3 length: 8 residues. V dropped 6 bases and J dropped 4 bases, with 0 bases sitting between them. Germline V gene sequence: CDR1 DFQATT, CDR2 SNEGSKA (reference sequence). This clonotype was obtained from a man younger than 35 in good health. The chain links TRBV20-1 to TRBJ1-1; D uncertain. Source material: naive CD4+ T cells sorted from blood. The subset here: CD45RA+ positively selected. CDR3 in amino acids: CSATEAFF. In DNA form, the CDR3 reads TGCAGTGCCACTGAAGCTTTCTTT.